These T cell receptor beta chains were read from a single sample in a study of blood T cells in healthy people across ages. TCRdb reprocessed the 5' RACE reads via MiXCR and lists one record per CDR3 protein. The sample holds hundreds of thousands of distinct CDR3 sequences, 20% to 25% seen once. The sample taken for sequencing was blood. The receptors come from a man in his 70s in good health. The CDR3 runs from the conserved cysteine through the conserved F or W. A D gene is named only where the DNA matches it firmly. Part of the rows lack a size; the others show once, few, many or a class for expanded clones.

V gene,D gene,J gene,clone size,CDR3 DNA,CDR3 protein
TRBV20-1,TRBD1,TRBJ2-6,-,TGCAGTGCTAGAGGGGGACAGGGGAGCTCTGGGGCCAACGTCCTGACTTTC,CSARGGQGSSGANVLTF
TRBV3-1,TRBD1,TRBJ1-4,few,TGTGCCAGCAGCCAAGGGACAGGAGTTGAAAAACTGTCTTTT,CASSQGTGVEKLSF
TRBV5-1,-,TRBJ2-2,-,TGCGCCAGCAGCTTGGCACAGGGTACCGGGGAGCTGTTTTTT,CASSLAQGTGELFF
TRBV29-1,-,TRBJ2-3,few,TGCAGCGTTGACGGGGTCAGGGGCACAGATACGCAGTATTTT,CSVDGVRGTDTQYF
TRBV4-1,TRBD2,TRBJ2-5,few,TGCGCCAGCAGCCAAGACGGAGCGGGAGCCAAAGAGACCCAGTACTTC,CASSQDGAGAKETQYF
TRBV27,-,TRBJ1-1,few,TGTGCCAGCAGTTACGTCGGCATGAACACTGAAGCTTTCTTT,CASSYVGMNTEAFF
TRBV5-1,-,TRBJ2-7,few,TGCGCCAGCAGCTATACTACGACGTGGGAGCAGTACTTC,CASSYTTTWEQYF
TRBV10-3,-,TRBJ1-5,many,TGTGCCATCAGTGAGTCAAGGGGGGATCAGCCCCAGCATTTT,CAISESRGDQPQHF
TRBV6-5,TRBD2,TRBJ2-3,-,TGTGCCAGCAGTTACTCGCTAACTAGCGAGAGCACAGATACGCAGTATTTT,CASSYSLTSESTDTQYF
TRBV20-1,-,TRBJ2-1,-,TGCAGTGCCCCAACAGGGATAGGGGATGAGCAGTTCTTC,CSAPTGIGDEQFF
TRBV4-1,TRBD1,TRBJ1-4,-,TGCGCCAGCAGCCCGACCGGGACAGGGTCTAATGAAAAACTGTTTTTT,CASSPTGTGSNEKLFF
TRBV7-3,TRBD2,TRBJ2-1,many,TGTGCCAGCAGCCGGACTAGCGGCTACAATGAGCAGTTCTTC,CASSRTSGYNEQFF
TRBV7-9,-,TRBJ2-2,few,TGTGCCAGCAGCCCGGACTGGAACACCGGGGAGCTGTTTTTT,CASSPDWNTGELFF
TRBV6-5,-,TRBJ2-7,few,TGTGCCAGCAGCACCGGGAGCGAGCAGTACTTC,CASSTGSEQYF
TRBV5-4,-,TRBJ1-2,-,TGTGCCAGCAGCCTCATAGGACAGCCTGGCTACACCTTC,CASSLIGQPGYTF
TRBV3-1,-,TRBJ2-3,-,TGTGCCAGCAGCCAAGATCAAGGCAGGATCACAGATACGCAGTATTTT,CASSQDQGRITDTQYF
TRBV7-9,-,TRBJ1-4,-,TGTGCCAGCAGCCACCCGCGGGGAAAAAAACTGTTTTTT,CASSHPRGKKLFF